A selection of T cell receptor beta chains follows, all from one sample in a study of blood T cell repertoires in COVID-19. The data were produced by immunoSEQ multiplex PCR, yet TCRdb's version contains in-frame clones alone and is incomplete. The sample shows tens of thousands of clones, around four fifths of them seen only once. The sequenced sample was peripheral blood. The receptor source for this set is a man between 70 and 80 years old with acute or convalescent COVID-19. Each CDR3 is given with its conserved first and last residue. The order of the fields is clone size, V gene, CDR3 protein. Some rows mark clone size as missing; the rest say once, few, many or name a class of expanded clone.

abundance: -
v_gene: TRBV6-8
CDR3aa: CASSPGGLAGASSNEQFF

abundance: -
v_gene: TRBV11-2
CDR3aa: CASSYGTGGFYGYTF

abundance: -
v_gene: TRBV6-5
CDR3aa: CASRQTGGTGNTIYF

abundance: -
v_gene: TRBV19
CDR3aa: CASSMRQSTGELFF

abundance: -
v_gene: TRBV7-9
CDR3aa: CASSSPLSYEQYF

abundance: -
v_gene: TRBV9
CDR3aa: CASSVGLAPNIQYF

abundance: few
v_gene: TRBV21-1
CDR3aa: CASSTEQGQETQYF

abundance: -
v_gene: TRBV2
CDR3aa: CASREGTSGGAWEQFF

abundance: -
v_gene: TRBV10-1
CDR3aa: CASSEQSTGELFF

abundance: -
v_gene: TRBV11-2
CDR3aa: CASSLDHSQETQYF

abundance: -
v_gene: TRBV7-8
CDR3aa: CASSLAGGLPYEQYF

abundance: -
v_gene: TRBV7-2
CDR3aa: CASSPPGLANEQFF

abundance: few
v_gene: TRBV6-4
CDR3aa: CASSDLRDTEAFF

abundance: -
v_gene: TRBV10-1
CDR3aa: CASSARAQETQYF

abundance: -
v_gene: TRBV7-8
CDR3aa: CASSPRPQGVETQYF

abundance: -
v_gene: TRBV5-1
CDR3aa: CASRGTSGGISGELFF

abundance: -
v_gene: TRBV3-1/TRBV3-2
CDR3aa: CASSPPGQGSVNEQFF

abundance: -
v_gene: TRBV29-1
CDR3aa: CSAETGKGQPQHF

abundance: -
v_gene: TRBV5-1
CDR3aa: CASSSGLAGAITTYNEQFF

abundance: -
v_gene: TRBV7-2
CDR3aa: CASSSFGGYNEQFF

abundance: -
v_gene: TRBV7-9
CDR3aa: CASSWGLASTGELFF

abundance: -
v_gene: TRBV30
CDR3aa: CAWSIPTGGDEQFF

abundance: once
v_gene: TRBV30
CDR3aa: CAWSPTLPDSYRGGVGGYTF